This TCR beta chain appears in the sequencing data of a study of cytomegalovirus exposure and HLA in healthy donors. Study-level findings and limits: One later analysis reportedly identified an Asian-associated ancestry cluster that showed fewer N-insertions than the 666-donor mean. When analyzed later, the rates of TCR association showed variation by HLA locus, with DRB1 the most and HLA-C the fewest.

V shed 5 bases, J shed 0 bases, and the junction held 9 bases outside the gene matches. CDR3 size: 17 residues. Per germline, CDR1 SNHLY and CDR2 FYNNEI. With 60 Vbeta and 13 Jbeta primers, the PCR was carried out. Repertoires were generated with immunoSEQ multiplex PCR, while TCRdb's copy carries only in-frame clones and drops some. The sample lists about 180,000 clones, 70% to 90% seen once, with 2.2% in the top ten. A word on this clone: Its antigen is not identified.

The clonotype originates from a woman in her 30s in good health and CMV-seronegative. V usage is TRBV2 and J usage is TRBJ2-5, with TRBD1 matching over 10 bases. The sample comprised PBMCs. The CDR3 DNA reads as TGTGCCAGCAGTCGCCTGTTGGGACAGGGGTACCAAGAGACCCAGTACTTC. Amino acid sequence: CASSRLLGQGYQETQYF.